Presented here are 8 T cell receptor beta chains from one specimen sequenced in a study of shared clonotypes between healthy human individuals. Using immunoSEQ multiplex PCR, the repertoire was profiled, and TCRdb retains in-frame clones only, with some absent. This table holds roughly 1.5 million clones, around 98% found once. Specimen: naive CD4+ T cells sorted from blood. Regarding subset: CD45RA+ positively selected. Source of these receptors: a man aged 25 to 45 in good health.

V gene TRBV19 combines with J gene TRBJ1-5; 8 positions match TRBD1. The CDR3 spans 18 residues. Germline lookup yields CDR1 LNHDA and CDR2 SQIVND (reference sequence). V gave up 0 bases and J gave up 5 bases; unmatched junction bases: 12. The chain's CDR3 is CASSIDILQGARYQPQHF. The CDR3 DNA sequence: TGTGCCAGTAGTATAGACATACTCCAGGGGGCCCGGTATCAGCCCCAGCATTTT.

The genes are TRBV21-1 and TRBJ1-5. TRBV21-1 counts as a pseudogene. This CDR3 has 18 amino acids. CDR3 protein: CASSKGGAKTNSNQPQHF. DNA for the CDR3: TGTGCCAGCAGCAAAGGAGGGGCCAAAACCAATAGCAATCAGCCCCAGCATTTT.

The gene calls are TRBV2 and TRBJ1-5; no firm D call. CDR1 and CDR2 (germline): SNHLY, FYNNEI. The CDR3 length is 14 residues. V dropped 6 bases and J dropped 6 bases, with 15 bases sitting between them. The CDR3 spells CASSADITTQPQHF. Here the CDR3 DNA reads TGTGCCAGCAGCGCCGACATTACCACTCAGCCCCAGCATTTT.

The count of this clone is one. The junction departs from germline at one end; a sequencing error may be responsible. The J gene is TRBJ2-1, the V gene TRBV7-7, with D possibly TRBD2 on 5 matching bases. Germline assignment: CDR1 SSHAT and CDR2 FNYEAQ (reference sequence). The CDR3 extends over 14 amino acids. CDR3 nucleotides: TGTGCTAGCAGCGTCAGCATTATAGCGAATAAGCAGTTCTTC. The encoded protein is CASSVSIIANKQFF.

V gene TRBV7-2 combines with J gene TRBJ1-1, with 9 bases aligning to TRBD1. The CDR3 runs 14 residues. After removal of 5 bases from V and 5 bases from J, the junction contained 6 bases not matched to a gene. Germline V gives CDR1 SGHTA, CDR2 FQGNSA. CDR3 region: CASSEGQGRTEAFF. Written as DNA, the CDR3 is TGTGCCAGCAGCGAAGGACAGGGGAGGACTGAAGCTTTCTTT.

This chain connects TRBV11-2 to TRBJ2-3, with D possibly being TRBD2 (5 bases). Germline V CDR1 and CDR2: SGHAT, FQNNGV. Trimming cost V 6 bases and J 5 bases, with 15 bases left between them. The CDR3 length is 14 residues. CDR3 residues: CASSRIRGIDTQYF. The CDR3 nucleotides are TGTGCCAGCAGTCGGATCCGGGGTATAGATACGCAGTATTTT.

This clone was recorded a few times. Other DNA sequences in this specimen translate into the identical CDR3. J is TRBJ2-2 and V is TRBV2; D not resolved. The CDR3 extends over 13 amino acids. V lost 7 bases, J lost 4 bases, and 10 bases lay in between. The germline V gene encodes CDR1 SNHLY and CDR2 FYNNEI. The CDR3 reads CASTGRLTGELFF. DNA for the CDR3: TGTGCCAGCACGGGTCGGCTCACCGGGGAGCTGTTTTTT.

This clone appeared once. The CDR3 region has the DNA TGCGCCAGCAGCAAAATGGCCGGGACTAGCGGCCACAATGAGCAGTTCTTC. This encodes CASSKMAGTSGHNEQFF. The chain employs TRBV5-1 and TRBJ2-1, with 11 bases lining up with TRBD2. Germline loops: CDR1 SGHRS, CDR2 YFSETQ. V lost 4 bases, J lost 5 bases, and 11 bases stayed unmatched. The length of the CDR3 is 17 residues.